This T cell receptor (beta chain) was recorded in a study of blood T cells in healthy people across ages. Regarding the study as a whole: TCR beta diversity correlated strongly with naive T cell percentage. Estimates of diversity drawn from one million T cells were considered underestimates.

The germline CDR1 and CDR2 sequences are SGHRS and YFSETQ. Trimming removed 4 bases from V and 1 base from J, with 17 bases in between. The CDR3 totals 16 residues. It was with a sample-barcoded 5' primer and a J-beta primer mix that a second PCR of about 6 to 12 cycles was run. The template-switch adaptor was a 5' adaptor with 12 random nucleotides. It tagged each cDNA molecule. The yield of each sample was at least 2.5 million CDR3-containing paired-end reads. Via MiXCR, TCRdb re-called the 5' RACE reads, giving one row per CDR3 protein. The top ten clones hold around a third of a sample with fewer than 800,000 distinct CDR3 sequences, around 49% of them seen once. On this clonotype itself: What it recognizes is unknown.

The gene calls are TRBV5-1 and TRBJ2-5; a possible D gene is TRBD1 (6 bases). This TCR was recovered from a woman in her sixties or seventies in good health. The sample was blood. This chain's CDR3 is CASSPLGGQSQETQYF. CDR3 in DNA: TGCGCCAGCAGCCCCTTAGGCGGACAGTCCCAAGAGACCCAGTACTTC.